This passage covers 24 T cell receptor beta chains from one sample sequenced in a study of early T cells in non-severe SARS-CoV-2 infection. TCRdb used MiXCR to reprocess the 5' RACE reads, holding one entry per CDR3 protein. The sample lists 55,000 to 75,000 distinct CDR3 sequences, roughly 8% seen once, with roughly 3.5% in the top ten. Sequencing used whole blood. Receptor source: an adult who was a healthcare worker with PCR-confirmed SARS-CoV-2 infection or an uninfected control (not recorded which).

This clonotype was seen more than once but under ten times. V gene TRBV20-1 combines with J gene TRBJ2-7; D uncertain. The CDR3 totals 13 residues. Germline assignment: CDR1 DFQATT and CDR2 SNEGSKA (reference sequence). Between the trimmed V and J ends, which lost 1 base and 6 bases, there was a span of 13 bases. This chain's CDR3 is CSARGKVLGEQYF. DNA of the CDR3: TGCAGTGCTAGAGGGAAGGTCTTGGGCGAGCAGTACTTC.

The V gene is TRBV20-1, the J gene TRBJ2-5; 7 bases are a match to TRBD1. From germline, CDR1 is DFQATT and CDR2 SNEGSKA (reference sequence). The length of the CDR3 is 14 residues. V was clipped by 0 bases and J by 5 bases; unmatched bases: 6. The CDR3 DNA is TGCAGTGCTAGAGATTTCCAGGGGGTTGAGACCCAGTACTTC. The encoded protein is CSARDFQGVETQYF.

This clonotype has ten or more counts. This chain links TRBV4-2 with TRBJ2-7; D is unresolved. The V end lost 0 bases, the J end lost 4 bases, and 13 bases lay between the germline ends. The CDR3 has 15 residues. The germline V gene has CDR1 LGHNA and CDR2 YNFKEQ. The CDR3 nucleotides are TGTGCCAGCAGCCAAGAATGGGGAACAACATACGAGCAGTACTTC. Its translation: CASSQEWGTTYEQYF.

This clonotype has a handful of counts. V and J are TRBV20-1 and TRBJ2-7; unclear D gene. Germline V gene data show CDR1 as DFQATT and CDR2 as SNEGSKA (reference sequence). V was cut by 7 bases and J by 0 bases, with 16 bases left in between. The CDR3 covers 14 residues. The CDR3 region has the DNA TGCAGTGGATCCGGGTGGCTACTCTCCTACGAGCAGTACTTC. This codes for CSGSGWLLSYEQYF.

This clonotype appeared a few times. The chain uses TRBV11-2 and TRBJ2-5; D is unclear. Germline V CDR1 and CDR2: SGHAT, FQNNGV. V lost 3 bases, J lost 3 bases, and 8 bases lay in between. This CDR3 comprises 13 residues. The CDR3 is CASSFVAEETQYF. The CDR3 DNA is TGTGCCAGCAGCTTCGTGGCGGAAGAGACCCAGTACTTC. Full variable domain (rest looked up from reference TRBV11-2 and TRBJ2-5): EAGVAQSPRYKIIEKRQSVAFWCNPISGHATLYWYQQILGQGPKLLIQFQNNGVVDDSQLPKDRFSAERLKGVDSTLKIQPAKLEDSAVYLCASSFVAEETQYFGPGTRLLVL.

The table lists this clonotype with a few counts. The chain joins TRBV12-3 or TRBV12-4 to TRBJ2-3, with TRBD1 matching 7 bases. The CDR3 covers 12 residues. V gave up 7 bases and J gave up 10 bases; unmatched junction bases: 8. In nucleotides, the CDR3 is TGTGCCAGCACCTCTACGACAGGGCCGCAGTATTTT. It encodes CASTSTTGPQYF.

At least ten counts were recorded for this clonotype. The chain joins TRBV4-2 to TRBJ2-2; 10 bases are a match to TRBD2. Germline-derived CDR1 and CDR2 are LGHNA and YNFKEQ. The CDR3 is made up of 15 amino acids. Trimming took 3 bases from V and 6 from J; bases not matched to a gene: 4. Here the CDR3 reads CASSHPSGSPGELFF. DNA of the CDR3: TGTGCCAGCAGCCACCCTAGCGGGAGCCCCGGGGAGCTGTTTTTT.

V gene TRBV28 combines with J gene TRBJ2-7; a weak D match, TRBD1 (6 bases). The CDR3 spans 15 residues. Trimming shortened V by 6 bases and J by 1 base, and 16 bases separated the two germline ends. Germline CDR1 reads MDHEN; CDR2 reads SYDVKM. The CDR3 bases are TGTGCCAGCAGCCCATTGCGGACAGTATCCTACGAGCAGTACTTC. This translates into CASSPLRTVSYEQYF.

This clonotype was counted a few times. The V call is TRBV6-2 or TRBV6-3, the J call TRBJ2-2; TRBD2 aligns across 13 bases. The CDR3 is 18 amino acids. After removal of 5 bases from V and 2 bases from J, the junction contained 8 bases not matched to a gene. Germline CDR1 MNHEY, CDR2 SVGEGT. The CDR3 sequence is CASSPGLAGDRNTGELFF. The CDR3 DNA reads TGTGCCAGCAGTCCCGGACTAGCGGGAGACCGAAACACCGGGGAGCTGTTTTTT.

This clonotype was detected only a few times. The V and J genes are TRBV9 and TRBJ1-1; tentative D call: TRBD1 (5 bases). Deletions cut 4 bases from V and 4 bases from J, with 17 bases between. Germline CDR1 and CDR2: SGDLS and YYNGEE. The length of the CDR3 is 15 residues. The CDR3 loop is CASSSRTGETTEAFF. DNA for the CDR3: TGTGCCAGCAGCTCCCGAACAGGTGAGACCACTGAAGCTTTCTTT.

The V call is TRBV30, the J call TRBJ1-1, with D hard to call. Germline V lookup: CDR1 GTSNPN, CDR2 SVGIG (reference sequence). V was cut by 2 bases and J by 4 bases, with 5 bases left in between. CDR3 size: 11 residues. Written as DNA, the CDR3 is TGTGCCTGGAGTCCCGGCACTGAAGCTTTCTTT. Translation: CAWSPGTEAFF.

This clonotype turned up a few times. The V call is TRBV11-2, the J call TRBJ2-1, with 8 bases aligning to TRBD1. The germline CDR1 and CDR2 sequences are SGHAT and FQNNGV. Trimming removed 7 bases from V and 4 bases from J; junction bases left unmatched: 6. The CDR3 is made up of 14 amino acids. The CDR3 region is CASMRTGQYNEQFF. The CDR3 nucleotides read TGTGCCAGCATGAGGACAGGGCAGTACAATGAGCAGTTCTTC. The variable domain in full, completed from reference TRBV11-2 and TRBJ2-1, reads EAGVAQSPRYKIIEKRQSVAFWCNPISGHATLYWYQQILGQGPKLLIQFQNNGVVDDSQLPKDRFSAERLKGVDSTLKIQPAKLEDSAVYLCASMRTGQYNEQFFGPGTRLTVL.

This clonotype was found many times. This chain connects TRBV7-7 to TRBJ2-1; a weak D match, TRBD2 (5 bases). The CDR3 has 14 residues. Germline V gene data show CDR1 as SSHAT and CDR2 as FNYEAQ (reference sequence). V was clipped by 2 bases and J by 0 bases, with 5 bases between them. The CDR3 is CASSLSGSYNEQFF. In nucleotides, the CDR3 is TGTGCCAGCAGCTTAAGCGGCTCCTACAATGAGCAGTTCTTC.

This clonotype was recorded at least ten times. The V call is TRBV18, the J call TRBJ2-3, with D possibly being TRBD1 (6 bases). CDR3 length: 15 residues. The germline CDR1 and CDR2 sequences are KGHSH and LQKENI. Trimming stripped 5 bases from V and 4 bases from J, with 16 bases between. The CDR3 coding sequence is TGTGCCAGCTCAGCACAGGGTGCAGTCGCAGATACGCAGTATTTT. Its protein is CASSAQGAVADTQYF.

Many counts were recorded for this clonotype. Germline and junction disagree at one end, which may indicate a read error. The V and J genes are TRBV20-1 and TRBJ2-5; TRBD2 matches 11 bases. The CDR3 loop spans 12 amino acids. Germline V CDR1 and CDR2: DFQATT, SNEGSKA (reference sequence). For the CDR3, the DNA is TGCAGTGTGGGGACTAGCGGCCAAAAGCCGAACTTC. Translating gives CSVGTSGQKPNF.

In this sample, this clonotype turned up a few times. This chain joins TRBV12-3 or TRBV12-4 and TRBJ2-2; perhaps D is TRBD1 or TRBD2 (5 bases each). The length of the CDR3 is 16 residues. V was shortened by 7 bases and J by 5 bases, with 20 bases between the two germline ends. For the CDR3, the DNA is TGTGCCAGCACCAAAGGGAGAGGGGCCCTTACCGGGGAGCTGTTTTTT. This sequence encodes CASTKGRGALTGELFF.

This clonotype was detected ten times or more. The gene calls are TRBV20-1 and TRBJ1-6; 7 bases match TRBD1. V gave up 6 bases and J gave up 8 bases; unmatched junction bases: 16. This CDR3 has 16 amino acids. Germline CDR1 reads DFQATT; CDR2 reads SNEGSKA (reference sequence). The CDR3 bases are TGCAGTGCATTCCCGCTTAGGGGGCAGCTTCATTCACCCCTCCACTTT. This encodes CSAFPLRGQLHSPLHF.

The chain joins TRBV6-1 to TRBJ2-5; a weak D match, TRBD2 (7 bases). Germline V gene lookup returns CDR1 MNHNS and CDR2 SASEGT. This CDR3 contains 15 residues. Trimming removed 8 bases at V and 3 bases at J, with 19 bases between. CDR3 loop: CASARRGPPEETQYF. DNA for the CDR3: TGTGCCAGCGCCCGGCGGGGGCCCCCAGAAGAGACCCAGTACTTC.

The rearrangement uses TRBV3-1 and TRBJ2-1; D gene ambiguous. The ends were cut back, 4 bases at V and 8 bases at J, with 15 bases in the middle. Germline assignment: CDR1 LGHDT and CDR2 YNNKEL (reference sequence). This CDR3 has 14 residues. The CDR3 sequence is CASSRGWNEDEQFF. The DNA of the CDR3 is TGTGCCAGCAGCCGGGGATGGAACGAGGATGAGCAGTTCTTC.

In its sample, this clonotype was seen a few times. V gene TRBV27 combines with J gene TRBJ2-7; tentatively, D is TRBD2 (5 bases). This CDR3 region has 14 residues. Germline-derived CDR1 and CDR2 are MNHEY and SMNVEV (reference sequence). V dropped 2 bases and J dropped 2 bases, with 10 bases sitting between them. CDR3 in amino acids: CASSLSGWTYEQYF. The CDR3 DNA follows: TGTGCCAGCAGTTTAAGCGGCTGGACCTACGAGCAGTACTTC.

This clonotype has at least ten counts. CDR3 loop: CSARDPGTEYNEQFF. The CDR3 bases are TGCAGTGCTAGAGATCCCGGGACTGAGTACAATGAGCAGTTCTTC. The chain has TRBV20-1 and TRBJ2-1; maybe TRBD2 (6 bases). Trimming cost V 0 bases and J 4 bases, with 13 bases left between them. Germline lookup yields CDR1 DFQATT and CDR2 SNEGSKA (reference sequence). The CDR3 spans 15 residues.

In this sample, this clonotype turned up many times. The rearrangement joins TRBV27 to TRBJ2-1; the match to TRBD2 covers 8 bases. J lost 7 bases, V lost 3 bases, and 8 bases had no gene match. CDR3 length equals 15 residues. Germline V gene sequence: CDR1 MNHEY, CDR2 SMNVEV (reference sequence). CDR3: CASSLTGLARNEQFF. As DNA, the CDR3 is TGTGCCAGCAGTTTGACCGGACTAGCTCGGAATGAGCAGTTCTTC.

This clonotype has only a few counts. The chain couples TRBV29-1 to TRBJ2-5; TRBD1 matches at 7 bases. The germline gives CDR1 SQVTM, CDR2 ANQGSEA. The V gene end was trimmed by 4 bases and the J gene end by 5 bases; junction bases not matched to a gene: 10. The CDR3 is made up of 14 amino acids. CDR3 DNA sequence: TGCAGCGTTGCGGGACAGCAAGGCGGGGAGACCCAGTACTTC. This gives the protein CSVAGQQGGETQYF.

In its sample, this clonotype was seen many times. V usage is TRBV28 and J usage is TRBJ2-7; D perhaps matches TRBD2 (8 bases). Germline CDR1 reads MDHEN; CDR2 reads SYDVKM. Trimming shortened V by 2 bases and J by 7 bases, and 18 bases separated the two germline ends. The CDR3 loop spans 15 amino acids. This chain's CDR3 is CASSLGTAGAGEQYF. In DNA, the CDR3 is TGTGCCAGCAGTTTAGGGACAGCGGGAGCTGGTGAGCAGTACTTC.